This T cell receptor (beta chain) was identified in a study of cytomegalovirus exposure and HLA in healthy donors (dated by TCRdb to about 2017). Study-wide context: An earlier analysis of roughly 500 of the donors reported 276 Gb of sequence data and more than 90 million unique TCR beta sequences from about 200 million T cells. An early release covering roughly 580 HLA-typed donors comprised approximately 290 gigabases of sequencing data and around 85 million unique TCR sequences. Of the 350 to 400 genotyped donors, around 81% fell in the genetic ancestry cluster associated with self-reported Caucasian donors. The study aimed to test whether cataloging public T cell receptors could reveal signatures of past pathogen exposure. Using immunosequencing, the study profiled T cell repertoires from 666 subjects and related those repertoires to cytomegalovirus serostatus. A separate validation cohort of over 95 different subjects was used in addition to the approximately 640-subject first cohort. To predict cytomegalovirus infection status, the study brought together high-throughput TCR immunosequencing, statistical association of individual TCRs with disease status, and machine learning. A later analysis re-analyzed previously published TCR beta repertoires from 660 or so donors and added high-resolution HLA genotyping to study TCR occurrence patterns. The later analysis used no new phenotypic data to find candidate immune exposures, relying instead on TCR beta sequences and their occurrence across donors. An earlier analysis of 587 of the donors used high-throughput TCR beta sequencing to judge whether each TCR beta V gene segment behaved as functional or pseudogenic. Donor age, sex, ethnicity and CMV serostatus were compiled alongside the repertoire data. Genome-wide SNP genotypes for about three fifths of the 666 donors were used in a later genetic analysis, which treated that subset as a discovery cohort. All discovery cohort repertoires had been generated on a single sequencing platform. Class I and class II HLA loci were covered by the typing at four-digit resolution. The number of typed donors differed by locus: roughly 629-640 for A, B, C, DRB1 and DQB1; 522 for DQA1; about 600 for DPA1; and 450 to 480 for DPB1. Because of strong linkage in the cohort, five DR-DQ haplotypes were treated as single units for association and clustering. Among some 400 genotyped donors of the cohort, an average of roughly 230,000 unique TCR beta nucleotide sequences was sequenced per donor, of which about 18% were non-productive.

V is pared back by 8 bases and J by 8 bases, with 21 bases lying between the germline termini. The CDR3 goes from the cysteine to the phenylalanine over 15 residues. The entry retains the CDR3 DNA only, 45 bases that are in frame from base 1. From a lookup of the germline V gene, CDR1 and CDR2 are SGHVS and FQNEAQ. Concerning this clone itself: The clone's antigen remains unknown. The sample holds no much larger clone one base away, and base qualities are not on file.

The cohort comprised 550 to 700 healthy bone marrow donors. Cohort members were all nominally healthy when sampled, although unrecorded immune exposures were likely present. The donor was CMV seronegative and belonged to the group of roughly 330 seronegative cohort members. A peripheral blood sample was provided by each donor, and peripheral blood mononuclear cells were used for TCR beta sequencing. The Qiagen DNeasy Blood Extraction Kit was used to extract genomic DNA from the blood cell samples. The protocol used for the library was the immunoSEQ multiplex PCR assay. For the multiplex PCR, a mixture combining 60 forward primers for TCR Vbeta segments and 13 reverse primers for TCR Jbeta segments was used. A multiplex PCR assay on genomic DNA amplified the CDR3 region of rearranged TCR beta genes. The Illumina HiSeq System was used to sequence the amplified TCR beta libraries as 87-base-pair reads. The authors' analysis ran thus. A later analysis counted approximately 74 million unique TCR beta chains across the 500 to 850 repertoires, and 9.5 million to 11 million of these chains were shared by at least two donors. To remove PCR and sequencing errors, raw reads were error-corrected and collapsed into unique sequences using a nearest-neighbor algorithm that merged closely related sequences. CDR3 sequences were aligned to IMGT reference sequences to assign V, D and J gene segments. Each retained sequence needed at least a six-nucleotide match to both a V gene segment and a J gene segment. A rearrangement counted as productive if the CDR3 had no stop codons and remained in frame with V and J, and every other rearrangement counted as non-productive. CDR3 was defined according to IMGT convention as the region running from the second conserved V-encoded cysteine to the conserved J-encoded phenylalanine. The earlier analysis of about 530 of the donors excluded any sequence lacking an unambiguous match to a single V gene segment. An earlier analysis of several hundred of the donors called V segments functional above 56.7% productive rearrangements and segregating when the between-donor standard deviation exceeded 5%. A statistical classification framework was developed to diagnose cytomegalovirus status using the catalog of TCR beta chain sequences. In a later analysis, V and J genes were assigned by comparing TCR nucleotide sequences against IMGT/GENE-DB human TR gene sequences. In a later analysis, CDR3 sequences and most-parsimonious VDJ recombination scenarios were assigned using the TCRdist pipeline. In a later analysis, each TCR beta chain was defined by its CDR3 amino acid sequence together with its V-gene family, and reads lacking a unique V-gene family were excluded. In a later analysis, 450 to 600 highly shared, low-generation-probability nucleotide sequences were removed to address suspected cross-contamination and a sequencing artifact. For each public chain, a later analysis derived a clonal expansion index from normalized ranks of inferred template counts within each repertoire. In a later analysis, generation probabilities were computed using a VDJ recombination model fitted to out-of-frame rearrangements, and the results were checked against IGoR. In a later analysis, hypergeometric tests were used to score TCR-TCR, TCR-HLA and TCR-CMV co-occurrence, with a repertoire-size bias correction applied to TCR pairs. False discovery rates were estimated in a later analysis by permuting HLA or CMV assignments 20 times. In a later analysis, co-occurring TCRs were grouped using DBSCAN, and TCRdist sequence similarity was added for clustering within HLA-allele-positive subsets. For co-occurrence clustering, repertoires with fewer than 30,000 or more than 120,000 public chains were excluded, along with 5 or 6 repertoires with anomalous nucleotide sharing. Here the immuneACCESS table is served through TCRdb, limited to in-frame sequences with V and J called. Missing clones are a known gap in these copies; in checked studies unresolved V genes cover under half, and the rest lacks a known reason. V and J calls and clone size are given by that table; D and trimming were obtained from the DNA. The table for this sample lists 150,000 to 200,000 clones; 60% to 80% of them were counted only once. The top ten hold 2.5% to 3% of the sample.

Study-wide conclusions, independent of this receptor: Three of the identified cytomegalovirus-associated TCR beta chains were confirmed in vitro to be specific for cytomegalovirus antigens. Strong co-occurrence of HLA alleles, especially DR and DQ, made assigning TCR associations to individual alleles difficult. Linkage disequilibrium might explain the correlated functional status among segregating V segments, but an unknown experimental factor could not be excluded. According to the authors, the approach could potentially be generalized to other disease states and immunological phenotypes. Several of the top co-occurrence clusters appeared to be linked to parvovirus B19, influenza, CMV and Epstein-Barr virus, according to a later analysis. Because HLA typing was missing for some donors at each locus, association tests included only the typed subset. The cohort was sequenced for TCR beta chains only, and without alpha or paired-chain data the features that could be detected were limited. Immune exposure information for the cohort was limited to CMV serostatus. A later genetic analysis reported fewer N-insertions in productive TCRs among donors in an Asian-associated ancestry cluster than the roughly 720-donor mean. A group of highly shared sequence variants was considered likely to be a technical artifact of the sequencing pipeline. In a later analysis, more than 15,000 TCR beta sequences were associated with specific HLA alleles at a false discovery rate of 0.05. The study gave a list of 150 to 200 TCR beta chains associated with cytomegalovirus. The presence/absence analyses assumed that sequencing depth was roughly uniform across donors, and that assumption may not be true. An earlier analysis of approximately 570 of the donors showed that most TCR beta V segments appeared in productive rearrangements either about 87% or about 30% of the time, which broadly matched IMGT annotations. Compared with equally common non-associated chains, HLA-associated TCR beta chains in a later analysis were more clonally expanded and had lower generation probabilities. A later genetic analysis associated a missense DCLRE1C variant with V-gene and J-gene trimming of TCR beta chains, and an independent cohort replicated the association. Because the 87-base-pair reads could not distinguish some IMGT-functional V segments, including TRBV6-2 and TRBV6-3, those segments were excluded. Cytomegalovirus status was reported to be diagnosed by the classifier with high specificity and sensitivity in both the original and validation cohorts. Across donors, most TCR sequences were observed very rarely, whereas some public TCRs were present in many individuals. A later analysis found that most CMV-associated TCR beta chains appeared HLA-restricted, with HLA associations seemingly driven largely by CMV exposure. Because counts were too low, roughly 16 rarely observed V segments, including chromosome 9 orphons, were left out of the earlier analysis of 587 of the donors. A further reported finding was that TCR beta sequences accurately predicted the HLA-A and HLA-B alleles for most subjects in the first cohort. In a later analysis, the rate of TCR association differed among HLA loci, with DRB1 alleles having the most associated TCRs and HLA-C alleles having the fewest.

This receptor chain uses TRBV7-8 and TRBJ1-4, and possibly TRBD1, on 5 matching bases. The clonotype comes from a man between 35 and 55 years old in good health and CMV-seronegative. Specimen: PBMCs. The CDR3 in this case is CASAGGDRRREKLFF. The nucleotide sequence is TGTGCCAGCGCAGGCGGGGACCGGCGAAGGGAAAAACTGTTTTTT.